The 18 T cell receptor beta chains below all came from one sample that was sequenced in a study of blood T cell repertoires in COVID-19. Generated by immunoSEQ multiplex PCR, the TCRdb table keeps only in-frame clones and is missing some. The sample lists approximately 280,000 clones, roughly 89% occurring once. Sequenced material: peripheral blood. The source of these receptors is a man aged 50-59 years with acute or convalescent COVID-19.

CDR3 coding DNA: TGTGCCAGCAGTTTACCCCGTCAGCCCCAGCATTTT. This codes for CASSLPRQPQHF. J is TRBJ1-5 and V is TRBV12-3 or TRBV12-4; no firm D call. CDR3 length: 12 residues. V dropped 2 bases and J dropped 6 bases, with 5 bases sitting between them.

The chain is built from TRBV7-9 and TRBJ2-7; D perhaps matches TRBD2 (5 bases). Germline assignment: CDR1 SEHNR and CDR2 FQNEAQ (reference sequence). Trimming pared 1 base from V and 3 bases from J, leaving 10 bases between. CDR3 size: 14 residues. DNA of the CDR3: TGTGCCAGCAGCTTAGATGACGGACTCTACGAGCAGTACTTC. Amino acids: CASSLDDGLYEQYF.

The chain is built from TRBV25-1 and TRBJ1-2; 8 bases are shared with TRBD1. Looked up from germline, CDR1 is MGHDK and CDR2 is SYGVNS. Germline trimming cut 3 bases from V and 8 bases from J; bases unmatched to any gene: 8. The CDR3 consists of 14 residues. The CDR3 loop is CASSEGQGARGYTF. CDR3 nucleotide sequence: TGTGCCAGCAGTGAGGGGCAGGGGGCGAGGGGCTACACCTTC.

The V and J genes are TRBV10-1 and TRBJ2-1; TRBD2 aligns across 8 bases. The CDR3 has 15 amino acids. Trimming took 3 bases from V and 3 from J; bases not matched to a gene: 4. CDR1 and CDR2 (germline): WNHNN, SYGVQD (reference sequence). The chain's CDR3 is CASSDRRGVYNEQFF. The CDR3 DNA reads as TGCGCCAGCAGTGATCGGCGGGGGGTCTACAATGAGCAGTTCTTC.

The chain joins TRBV19 to TRBJ2-7, with D perhaps TRBD2 (6 bases). The V gene lost 3 bases and the J gene lost 2 bases, with 14 bases spanning the gap. Germline values: CDR1 LNHDA, CDR2 SQIVND (reference sequence). The CDR3 runs to 15 residues. This CDR3 reads CASSIGGRGTYEQYF. The CDR3 coding sequence is TGTGCCAGTAGTATCGGGGGACGAGGGACCTACGAGCAGTACTTC.

The CDR3 region has the DNA TGTGCCAGCAGCTTGCGGGCGGAGGGGGCCTATGGCTACACCTTC. Translating gives CASSLRAEGAYGYTF. The chain recombines TRBV5-4 with TRBJ1-2; 7 nucleotides line up with TRBD1. The CDR3 extends over 15 amino acids. Per the germline V gene, CDR1 is SGHNT and CDR2 is YYREEE (reference sequence). V shed 1 base, J shed 4 bases, and the junction held 7 bases outside the gene matches.

This clone was detected once. This rearrangement joins TRBV3-1 (or the pseudogene TRBV3-2) to TRBJ2-7; 10 bases map to TRBD2. V was pared by 4 bases and J by 6 bases, with 6 bases of the junction left unmatched. Per the germline V gene, CDR1 is LGHDT and CDR2 is YNNKEL (reference sequence). The CDR3 covers 14 residues. CDR3 bases: TGTGCCAGCAGCCCGGGACTAGCGCTAGGCGAGCAGTACTTC. Protein product: CASSPGLALGEQYF.

The rearrangement joins TRBV7-9 to TRBJ1-6; TRBD1 is a possible D gene (6 bases). There are 16 residues in the CDR3. V shed 5 bases and J shed 3 bases, with 14 bases lying between them. Germline CDR1 and CDR2: SEHNR and FQNEAQ (reference sequence). CDR3 in DNA: TGTGCCAGCAGCCCCAGTCGAGGGGGCTATAATTCACCCCTCCACTTT. It encodes CASSPSRGGYNSPLHF.

Note on this clone: This sample also contains other DNA sequences that code for the same CDR3. This sequence joins TRBV5-8 and TRBJ2-5; 11 positions agree with TRBD1. Germline loops: CDR1 SGHTS, CDR2 YDEGEE. The trim removed 4 bases at V and 4 bases at J, leaving 3 bases unmatched. CDR3 size: 14 residues. This chain's CDR3 is CASSPDRGRETQYF. CDR3 DNA: TGTGCCAGCAGCCCGGACAGGGGGCGAGAGACCCAGTACTTC. Looking up the rest from reference TRBV5-8 and TRBJ2-5 gives the full variable domain: EAGVTQSPTHLIKTRGQQATLRCSPISGHTSVYWYQQALGLGLQFLLWYDEGEERNRGNFPPRFSGRQFPNYSSELNVNALELEDSALYLCASSPDRGRETQYFGPGTRLLVL.

The chain combines TRBV9 with TRBJ2-7, with D tentatively TRBD2 (5 bases). Germline V gives CDR1 SGDLS, CDR2 YYNGEE. Trimming left V 0 bases short and J 3 bases short, with 13 bases between. The length of the CDR3 is 15 residues. CDR3 region: CASSVGGTRDYEQYF. The CDR3 region has the DNA TGTGCCAGCAGCGTAGGTGGTACTAGAGACTACGAGCAGTACTTC.

This clone was recorded a few times. The rearrangement links TRBV7-9 to TRBJ1-1; weak D call: TRBD1 (5 bases). The CDR3 spans 16 residues. Trimming pared 3 bases from V and 2 bases from J, leaving 16 bases between. The V gene's germline CDR1 is SEHNR and CDR2 FQNEAQ (reference sequence). The CDR3 loop reads CASSLWAGIANTEAFF. CDR3 in DNA: TGTGCCAGCAGCTTGTGGGCAGGGATAGCAAACACTGAAGCTTTCTTT.

This chain joins TRBV2 and TRBJ2-5; a possible D gene is TRBD2 (6 bases). V lost 3 bases, J lost 10 bases, and 12 bases lay in between. The germline gives CDR1 SNHLY, CDR2 FYNNEI. The CDR3 totals 12 residues. The CDR3 is CASSEGGTVQYF. CDR3 DNA: TGTGCCAGCAGTGAGGGAGGTACGGTCCAGTACTTC.

The V and J genes are TRBV5-4 and TRBJ2-7; D might be TRBD2 (6 bases). With 5 bases removed from V and 2 bases from J, the gap between germline ends came to 14 bases. This CDR3 contains 14 residues. The germline V gene encodes CDR1 SGHNT and CDR2 YYREEE (reference sequence). CDR3: CASSTRGTPYEQYF. CDR3 coding DNA: TGTGCCAGCAGTACTCGGGGGACCCCCTACGAGCAGTACTTC.

CDR3 loop: CASSQVADYEQYF. The DNA of the CDR3 is TGTGCCAGCAGCCAAGTGGCGGACTACGAGCAGTACTTC. The rearrangement uses TRBV3-1 (or the pseudogene TRBV3-2) and TRBJ2-7; D is ambiguous. CDR1 and CDR2 from the germline V gene are LGHDT and YNNKEL (reference sequence). The CDR3 extends over 13 amino acids. Trimming removed 1 base from V and 3 bases from J, with 7 bases in between.

The chain employs TRBV30 and TRBJ2-2, with 8 bases identical to TRBD1. Per the germline V gene, CDR1 is GTSNPN and CDR2 is SVGIG (reference sequence). This CDR3 is built from 15 residues. V dropped 5 bases and J dropped 3; count of bases not matched to a gene: 8. CDR3 bases: TGTGCCTGGCAGGACGGACAGGGATACACCGGGGAGCTGTTTTTT. This sequence encodes CAWQDGQGYTGELFF. Combining the CDR3 with reference TRBV30 and TRBJ2-2 gives the whole variable domain SQTIHQWPATLVQPVGSPLSLECTVEGTSNPNLYWYRQAAGRGLQLLFYSVGIGQISSEVPQNLSASRPQDRQFILSSKKLLLSDSGFYLCAWQDGQGYTGELFFGEGSRLTVL.

The chain has TRBV9 and TRBJ1-2, with 9 positions matching TRBD1. The CDR3 is 14 amino acids. V lost 4 bases and J lost 4; bases outside the gene matches: 5. Per germline, CDR1 SGDLS and CDR2 YYNGEE. The CDR3 DNA follows: TGTGCCAGCAGCAAACGACAGGGGGGCTATGGCTACACCTTC. Its translation is CASSKRQGGYGYTF.

The chain links TRBV11-2 to TRBJ1-5; no definite D call. Germline-derived CDR1 and CDR2 are SGHAT and FQNNGV. This CDR3 is 14 amino acids long. Deletions cut 5 bases from V and 5 bases from J, with 13 bases between. CDR3 sequence: CASSESRIDQPQHF. CDR3 nucleotide sequence: TGTGCCAGCAGCGAGAGTCGTATCGATCAGCCCCAGCATTTT.

V and J are TRBV6-5 and TRBJ1-2, with a tentative D call TRBD1 (5 bases). This CDR3 region has 14 residues. Germline lookup yields CDR1 MNHEY and CDR2 SVGAGI. V dropped 4 bases and J dropped 3 bases, with 12 bases sitting between them. This CDR3 is CASSSAQGDYGYTF. CDR3 sequence (DNA): TGTGCCAGCAGTTCCGCCCAGGGTGACTATGGCTACACCTTC.